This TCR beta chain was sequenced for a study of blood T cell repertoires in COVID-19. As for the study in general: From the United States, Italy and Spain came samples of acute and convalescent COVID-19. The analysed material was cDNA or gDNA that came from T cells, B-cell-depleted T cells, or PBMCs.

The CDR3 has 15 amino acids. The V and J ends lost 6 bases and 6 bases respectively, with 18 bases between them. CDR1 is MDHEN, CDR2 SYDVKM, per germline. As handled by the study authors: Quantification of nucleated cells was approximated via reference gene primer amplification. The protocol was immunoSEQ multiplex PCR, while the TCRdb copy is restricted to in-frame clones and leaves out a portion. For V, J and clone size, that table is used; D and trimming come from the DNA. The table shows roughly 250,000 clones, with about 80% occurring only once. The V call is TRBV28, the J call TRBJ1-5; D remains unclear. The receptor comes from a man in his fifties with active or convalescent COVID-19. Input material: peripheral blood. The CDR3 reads CASSFRGLRVQPQHF. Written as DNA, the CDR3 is TGTGCCAGCAGCTTTCGGGGTCTTCGCGTTCAGCCCCAGCATTTT.